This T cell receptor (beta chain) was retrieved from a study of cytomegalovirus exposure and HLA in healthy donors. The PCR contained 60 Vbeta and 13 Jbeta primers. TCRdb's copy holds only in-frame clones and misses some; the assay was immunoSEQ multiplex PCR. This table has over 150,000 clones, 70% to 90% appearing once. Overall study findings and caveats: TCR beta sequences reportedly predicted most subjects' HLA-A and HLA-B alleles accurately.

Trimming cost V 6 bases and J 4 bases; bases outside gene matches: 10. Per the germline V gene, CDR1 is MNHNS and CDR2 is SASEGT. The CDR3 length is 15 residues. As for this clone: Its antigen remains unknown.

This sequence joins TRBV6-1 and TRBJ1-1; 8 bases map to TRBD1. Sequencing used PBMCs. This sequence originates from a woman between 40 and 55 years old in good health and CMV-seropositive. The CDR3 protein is CASRETGAERTEAFF. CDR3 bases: TGTGCCAGCAGGGAGACAGGGGCTGAGCGCACTGAAGCTTTCTTT.